Here is one T cell receptor beta chain with its context. The antigen it binds to is not known. The input lacks base qualities; no much larger clone sits a single base away. Using the deep immunoSEQ assay, multiplex PCR amplified TCR CDR3 regions from genomic DNA. Genomic DNA extracted from each cell subset was distributed evenly over all wells of several immunoSEQ 96-well plates, and each plate served as one replicate. For unsorted PBMC, each replicate PCR was loaded with roughly 270 ng genomic DNA, equivalent to about 33,000 T cell genomes. Unsorted PBMC genomic DNA was sequenced across ten immunoSEQ deep assay plates. The purified libraries were quantified using a Qubit 3.0 fluorometer, sized with a Bioanalyzer 2100, and then quantified again using the KAPA Library Quantification kit. Each immunoSEQ 96-well plate was sequenced on its own single-read 150-cycle Illumina NextSeq 550 flow cell. Per the authors' processing: Because only junctional sequences without quality scores were contained in the immunoSEQ output, filtering matching that applied to full-length reads could not be performed. To assign V/J genes and CDR3, sequences were annotated against IMGT germline references using PyIR, a Python wrapper for IgBLAST v1.9. Any read was removed if the V/J assignment was weak (E-value above 1e-6), the CDR3 was missing, or the read contained stop codons, out-of-frame junctions, or ambiguous translated residues. A V3J clonotype was defined by an identical inferred V gene, J gene, and CDR3 amino acid sequence. The percentage overlap between two repertoires was calculated by dividing the number of shared unique clonotypes by the size of the smaller repertoire. Richness of each repertoire was evaluated using RTK rarefaction, the Chao1 estimator, and Recon v2.1 estimates of unobserved clonotypes. Not all clones reach the TCRdb copy of this immuneACCESS table, which keeps in-frame sequences only. Checked studies attribute under half of the gap to unresolved V genes and leave the rest unexplained. The DNA was the basis for D and trimming; V, J and clone size are from that table. The sample table shows roughly 510,000 clones, and approximately 79% are seen once. About an eighth of the sample rests with the top ten.

Donors were healthy HIV-negative adults with no recently reported acute infections or vaccinations. Only Caucasian adults living in Nashville, Tennessee, USA were represented among the donors. For unsorted samples, roughly 86 million PBMCs were counted and genomic DNA was extracted with the QIAamp DNA Blood Mini kit. Blood was collected by leukapheresis, and PBMCs were isolated by Ficoll-Histopaque density gradient centrifugation and then cryopreserved in liquid nitrogen vapor phase. Inclusive of the bounding cysteine and phenylalanine, the CDR3 is 15 residues long. Only the CDR3 DNA is retained, 45 bases long and in frame from the first base. From V the trimming removes 5 bases and from J it removes 1 base, while the gene matches leave 3 bases of the junction unaccounted for. CDR1 and CDR2, looked up from the germline V gene, are MRHNA and SNTAGT. This specimen comes from a study of shared clonotypes between healthy human individuals (dated by TCRdb to 2018 to 2021). For context, the study as a whole: A couple of women and a few men aged 18 to 49 years were included in the cohort. Leukapheresis yielded between about 0.9 and 9 billion PBMCs per donor. To increase sequencing depth and limit assay-specific biases, TCR repertoire library preparation and sequencing were carried out by different laboratories using diverse techniques. Blood TCR repertoires of about 5 healthy adults were deeply sequenced to estimate repertoire size and the extent of clonotype sharing between individuals.

Points the paper makes about the study in general: Sampling was restricted to blood, and TCR repertoires in tissues likely differ from the TCR repertoires found in blood. The genetic and exposure-history diversity represented was limited by the small number of donors. Pairwise subsampling led to the expectation that sequencing depth would affect the degree of clonotype sharing among donors.

The source material was PBMCs. The sequence derives from a woman between 40 and 55 years old in good health. Some clones in this sample may be carry-over from other donors' samples. The chain couples TRBV6-4 to TRBJ2-1; a stretch of 9 junction bases matches TRBD2. The CDR3 loop reads CASSIAGDSYNEQFF. The nucleotide sequence is given as TGTGCCAGCAGTATAGCGGGAGATTCCTACAATGAGCAGTTCTTC.